This TCR beta chain came from a study of blood T cells in healthy people across ages. The table lists this clonotype with a few counts. From germline, CDR1 is DFQATT and CDR2 SNEGSKA (reference sequence). This CDR3 is built from 15 residues. Trimming removed 0 bases from V and 1 base from J, with 12 bases in between. The authors ran a second PCR of roughly 6 to 11 cycles using a sample-barcoded 5' primer and a J-beta primer mix. TCRdb reprocessed the 5' RACE reads via MiXCR and lists one record per CDR3 protein. The data contain some 940,000 distinct CDR3 sequences, 25% to 35% of them seen just once; the ten biggest clones take up roughly 10%. Donors gave ten milliliters of peripheral blood apiece. These records were also assigned to another study, of T cells of mothers and their children. That source notes: Nine systemically healthy Caucasian donors: three mothers, six children.

Sequences were obtained from blood. This receptor was identified in a woman aged 40 to 50 in good health. The chain couples TRBV20-1 to TRBJ1-1; D call uncertain. The DNA for the CDR3 is TGCAGTGCTAGAGAGTTCGGACGGAAGAACACTGAAGCTTTCTTT. This encodes CSAREFGRKNTEAFF.